These 32 T cell receptor beta chains came from one sample sequenced in a study of T cell responses to AZD1222 COVID-19 vaccine (dated by TCRdb to about 2021). Library creation used the immunoSEQ multiplex PCR assay. Entries here come from immuneACCESS through TCRdb and include only in-frame sequences with V and J called. Some clones fail to appear in such tables; in the studies checked, an unresolved V gene covers under half of the shortfall, and the cause of the remainder is unknown. The sample yields over 150,000 clones; 80% to 95% were counted once. The ten most abundant clones make up over 0.95% of the sample. The time point tag for this specimen amounts to: about 28 days (+/-7) after the second vaccine dose. The specimen comprised peripheral blood, sampled 28 days after the second AZD1222 dose. The receptors derive from an adult who received the AZD1222 COVID-19 vaccine.

This chain uses TRBV11-2 with TRBJ1-2; unclear D gene. The germline V and J ends were trimmed by 4 bases and 6 bases, with 12 bases remaining between them. The CDR3 contains 13 residues. In germline, CDR1 is SGHAT, CDR2 FQNNGV. The CDR3 bases are TGTGCCAGCAGCTCAGGACCATGGGATGGCTACACCTTC. It is translated as CASSSGPWDGYTF.

This chain uses TRBV7-3 with TRBJ1-1; no definite D call. The CDR3 runs 14 residues. Trimming removed 2 bases at V and 1 base at J, with 8 bases between. Germline values: CDR1 SGHTA, CDR2 FQGTGA. The DNA of the CDR3 is TGTGCCAGCAGCTTACGGGCGGCGAACACTGAAGCTTTCTTT. Protein sequence: CASSLRAANTEAFF. Combining the CDR3 with reference TRBV7-3 and TRBJ1-1 gives the whole variable domain GAGVSQTPSNKVTEKGKYVELRCDPISGHTALYWYRQSLGQGPEFLIYFQGTGAADDSGLPNDRFFAVRPEGSVSTLKIQRTERGDSAVYLCASSLRAANTEAFFGQGTRLTVV.

The chain couples TRBV21-1 to TRBJ2-6; whether TRBD1, the table's D call, matches the DNA was not checked. TRBV21-1 is deemed a pseudogene. The CDR3 totals 18 residues. CDR3 coding DNA: TGTGCCAGCATGCCTCGGGACAAGCCCTTATGCGGGGCCAACGTCCTGACTTTC. Encoded protein: CASMPRDKPLCGANVLTF.

This clone was picked up one time. The chain is built from TRBV27 and TRBJ1-1; D is perhaps TRBD1 (6 bases). Germline V gives CDR1 MNHEY, CDR2 SMNVEV (reference sequence). With 8 bases removed from V and 5 bases from J, the gap between germline ends came to 18 bases. The CDR3 loop spans 14 amino acids. The CDR3 region has the DNA TGTGCCAGCGGACCCGGGGGGCGCGGGACTGAAGCTTTCTTT. It specifies CASGPGGRGTEAFF.

The gene calls are TRBV9 and TRBJ1-5, with D maybe TRBD1 (6 bases). The CDR3 covers 16 residues. Per the germline V gene, CDR1 is SGDLS and CDR2 is YYNGEE. Trimming removed 0 bases from V and 1 base from J, with 11 bases in between. The DNA for the CDR3 is TGTGCCAGCAGCGTAGATGACAGGATAAGCAATCAGCCCCAGCATTTT. It translates to CASSVDDRISNQPQHF.

The V gene is TRBV3-1 (or the pseudogene TRBV3-2), the J gene TRBJ1-3, with D uncertain. This CDR3 is 12 amino acids long. The V end was cut by 2 bases, the J end by 4 bases, with 3 bases between. Germline V gene lookup returns CDR1 LGHDT and CDR2 YNNKEL (reference sequence). CDR3 nucleotides: TGTGCCAGCAGCCAACTGGGAAACACCATATATTTT. Amino acid sequence: CASSQLGNTIYF.

The chain employs TRBV6-5 and TRBJ1-1; D possibly corresponds to TRBD1 (5 bases). The germline V gene encodes CDR1 MNHEY and CDR2 SVGAGI. The CDR3 spans 16 residues. Trimming cost V 0 bases and J 3 bases, with 14 bases left between them. CDR3 sequence: CASSYSVQGYYTEAFF. CDR3 coding DNA: TGTGCCAGCAGTTACTCGGTTCAGGGTTATTACACTGAAGCTTTCTTT.

This clone occurred once. The rearrangement joins TRBV4-3 to TRBJ1-3, with TRBD1 matching 8 bases. Losses at the gene ends were 4 bases for V and 6 bases for J; bases not matched to a gene: 11. This CDR3 has 16 amino acids. Germline CDR1 LGHNA, CDR2 YSLEER. The CDR3 sequence is CASSPENDRGANTIYF. CDR3 bases: TGCGCCAGCAGCCCCGAAAACGACAGGGGCGCAAACACCATATATTTT.

The V and J genes are TRBV25-1 and TRBJ1-4, with a possible D match to TRBD1 (5 bases). Germline-derived CDR1 and CDR2 are MGHDK and SYGVNS. Trimming removed 3 bases from V and 8 bases from J, with 19 bases in between. This CDR3 is 16 amino acids long. The CDR3 bases are TGTGCCAGCAGTGACCTAGGGGACGGCGGTTGGGAAAAACTGTTTTTT. Its protein is CASSDLGDGGWEKLFF.

Worth noting for this clone: Other DNA sequences within the sample encode an identical CDR3. The CDR3 DNA follows: TGTGCCAGCAGCTTAGAGACAGGCTACGAGCAGTACTTC. It is translated as CASSLETGYEQYF. The chain uses TRBV11-3 and TRBJ2-7; TRBD1 is a possible D gene (6 bases). The CDR3 runs 13 residues. The germline gives CDR1 SGHNT, CDR2 YENEEA. Trimming took 0 bases from V and 3 from J, leaving 6 bases between them.

The chain couples TRBV12-5 to TRBJ1-4; D unresolved. Germline CDR1 and CDR2: LGHNT and FRNRAP. This CDR3 region has 17 residues. Between the trimmed V and J ends, which lost 7 bases and 3 bases, there was a span of 21 bases. This CDR3 is CASAPNKGGLANEKLFF. The CDR3 nucleotides read TGTGCTAGTGCCCCTAACAAGGGAGGCTTGGCTAATGAAAAACTGTTTTTT.

The V and J genes are TRBV19 and TRBJ2-1, with D unclear. Germline assignment: CDR1 LNHDA and CDR2 SQIVND (reference sequence). Trimming stripped 3 bases from V and 0 bases from J, with 15 bases between. The CDR3 has 17 residues. CDR3 sequence (DNA): TGTGCCAGTAGTATCGACTCGACGACGGTCTCCTACAATGAGCAGTTCTTC. It codes for CASSIDSTTVSYNEQFF.

The CDR3: CASSYSAGSVQPQHF. The CDR3, as DNA: TGTGCCAGCAGTTACTCCGCAGGGTCTGTTCAGCCCCAGCATTTT. The genes are TRBV6-5 and TRBJ1-5, with D perhaps matching TRBD1 (5 bases). The CDR3 has 15 residues. V was cut by 0 bases and J by 6 bases, with 12 bases left in between. The germline gives CDR1 MNHEY, CDR2 SVGAGI.

V is TRBV12-3 or TRBV12-4 and J is TRBJ1-2; 8 bases fit TRBD1. The CDR3 runs to 12 residues. Unmatched junction bases numbered 4, after V lost 5 bases and J lost 8 bases. CDR3 bases: TGTGCCAGCAGTACACAGGGGGTCGGCTACACCTTC. This codes for CASSTQGVGYTF.

The chain employs TRBV27 and TRBJ1-2, with 8 bases identical to TRBD1. Germline lookup yields CDR1 MNHEY and CDR2 SMNVEV (reference sequence). The CDR3 extends over 13 amino acids. Trimming cost V 3 bases and J 10 bases; bases outside gene matches: 7. In nucleotides, the CDR3 is TGTGCCAGCAGTTTTGCAGACAGGGGTAACTACACCTTC. As protein: CASSFADRGNYTF.

In this sample, this clone turned up once. This chain joins TRBV6-2 or TRBV6-3 and TRBJ2-1, with TRBD1 matching 11 bases. Unmatched junction bases numbered 5, after V lost 3 bases and J lost 7 bases. In germline, CDR1 is MNHEY, CDR2 SVGEGT. CDR3 length: 15 residues. The chain's CDR3 is CASSYRTGGRNEQFF. CDR3 DNA sequence: TGTGCCAGCAGTTATAGGACAGGGGGCCGGAATGAGCAGTTCTTC.

The rearrangement uses TRBV19 and TRBJ1-2, with 7 bases matching TRBD1. This CDR3 comprises 17 residues. V lost 3 bases and J lost 2; bases outside the gene matches: 12. Germline assignment: CDR1 LNHDA and CDR2 SQIVND (reference sequence). The CDR3 sequence is CASSIPRPTGFNYGYTF. DNA for the CDR3: TGTGCCAGTAGTATCCCCCGTCCGACAGGGTTCAACTATGGCTACACCTTC.

The CDR3 nucleotides are TGTGCCAGCAGTTTAATCGGCAAATCCACTGAAGCTTTCTTT. Translated: CASSLIGKSTEAFF. The chain links TRBV27 to TRBJ1-1; no definite D call. Between the trimmed V and J ends, which lost 2 bases and 4 bases, there was a span of 11 bases. CDR1 is MNHEY and CDR2 is SMNVEV in the germline V gene (reference sequence). This CDR3 contains 14 residues.

J is TRBJ2-2 and V is TRBV10-1; no firm D call. Germline-derived CDR1 and CDR2 are WNHNN and SYGVQD (reference sequence). The CDR3 is made up of 14 amino acids. Trimming stripped 6 bases from V and 1 base from J, with 9 bases between. The CDR3 DNA sequence: TGCGCCAGCAGCTCAGGTCTGAACACCGGGGAGCTGTTTTTT. Protein sequence: CASSSGLNTGELFF.

The chain couples TRBV6-5 to TRBJ1-6; D not resolved. The germline V gene has CDR1 MNHEY and CDR2 SVGAGI. The CDR3 sequence is 13 residues long. V lost 6 bases, J lost 8 bases, and 11 bases lay in between. DNA of the CDR3: TGTGCCAGCAGGACCTTTTATGATTCACCCCTCCACTTT. It codes for CASRTFYDSPLHF.

The chain couples TRBV7-2 to TRBJ1-6; unclear D gene. In germline, CDR1 is SGHTA, CDR2 FQGNSA. This CDR3 spans 16 amino acids. V lost 6 bases to trimming and J lost 0 bases, with 12 bases between them. CDR3 sequence (DNA): TGTGCCAGCAGAGTCGAGGGCAGCTCCTATAATTCACCCCTCCACTTT. Protein product: CASRVEGSSYNSPLHF.

J is TRBJ1-4 and V is TRBV19; 9 bases line up with TRBD1. The CDR3 is made up of 14 amino acids. Germline V gives CDR1 LNHDA, CDR2 SQIVND (reference sequence). Trimming cost V 5 bases and J 7 bases; bases outside gene matches: 5. The CDR3 reads CASSLGQGFEKLFF. In DNA, the CDR3 is TGTGCCAGTAGTCTGGGACAGGGATTTGAAAAACTGTTTTTT. Full variable domain (remainder filled in from reference TRBV19 and TRBJ1-4): DGGITQSPKYLFRKEGQNVTLSCEQNLNHDAMYWYRQDPGQGLRLIYYSQIVNDFQKGDIAEGYSVSREKKESFPLTVTSAQKNPTAFYLCASSLGQGFEKLFFGSGTQLSVL.

The chain couples TRBV4-2 to TRBJ1-1; 8 bases line up with TRBD1. With V trimmed by 4 bases and J by 3 bases, 4 bases remained unmatched. This CDR3 is built from 14 residues. Germline CDR1 reads LGHNA; CDR2 reads YNFKEQ. CDR3 amino acids: CASSPDRVYTEAFF. The DNA for the CDR3 is TGTGCCAGCAGCCCGGACAGGGTCTACACTGAAGCTTTCTTT.

This clone was counted only a few times. V and J are TRBV29-1 and TRBJ2-6; D is uncertain. Trimming left V 5 bases short and J 0 bases short, with 8 bases between. Germline V CDR1 and CDR2: SQVTM, ANQGSEA. The CDR3 is 14 residues long. The CDR3 DNA reads TGCAGCGTTAACTCAGGCTCTGGGGCCAACGTCCTGACTTTC. Protein: CSVNSGSGANVLTF.

This chain links TRBV7-3 with TRBJ2-1, with 7 bases matching TRBD2. V shed 4 bases and J 7 bases; nucleotides not matched to a gene: 10. This CDR3 is built from 15 residues. The germline V gene encodes CDR1 SGHTA and CDR2 FQGTGA. The CDR3: CASSSSSGPWNEQFF. The CDR3 DNA is TGTGCCAGCAGCTCCTCTAGCGGCCCTTGGAATGAGCAGTTCTTC.

The chain joins TRBV3-1 (or the pseudogene TRBV3-2) to TRBJ1-1; unclear D gene. Looked up from germline, CDR1 is LGHDT and CDR2 is YNNKEL (reference sequence). V was clipped by 2 bases and J by 5 bases, with 3 bases between them. The CDR3 spans 11 residues. CDR3 protein: CASSQLTEAFF. The CDR3 DNA reads TGTGCCAGCAGCCAACTGACTGAAGCTTTCTTT.

This chain uses TRBV7-2 with TRBJ2-5, with D uncertain. The CDR3 loop spans 14 amino acids. Germline assignment: CDR1 SGHTA and CDR2 FQGNSA. The ends were cut back, 1 base at V and 5 bases at J, with 11 bases in the middle. CDR3 nucleotides: TGTGCCAGCAGCTTAGGGTTTAGGCAGGAGACCCAGTACTTC. Translation gives CASSLGFRQETQYF.

J is TRBJ1-5 and V is TRBV6-6; no clear D. The CDR3 covers 15 residues. Germline V lookup: CDR1 MNHNY, CDR2 SVGAGI (reference sequence). V gave up 6 bases and J gave up 3 bases, with 15 bases separating them. CDR3: CASRPDAGVNQPQHF. The CDR3 DNA sequence: TGTGCCAGCAGACCGGACGCAGGAGTCAATCAGCCCCAGCATTTT.

This rearrangement joins TRBV24-1 to TRBJ1-5; D not resolved. V was trimmed by 6 bases and J by 1 base, leaving 21 bases between them. The germline V gene encodes CDR1 KGHDR and CDR2 SFDVKD. CDR3 length: 18 amino acids. CDR3 loop: CATSSGRGAGLSNQPQHF. Here the CDR3 DNA reads TGTGCCACCAGTTCTGGGCGGGGTGCGGGTCTGAGCAATCAGCCCCAGCATTTT.

This chain joins TRBV7-9 and TRBJ2-4; perhaps TRBD1 as D (5 bases). The CDR3 consists of 14 residues. The germline CDR1 and CDR2 sequences are SEHNR and FQNEAQ (reference sequence). The V end was cut by 1 base, the J end by 10 bases, with 14 bases between. The CDR3 sequence: CASSLEGRERIQYF. CDR3 coding DNA: TGTGCCAGCAGCTTAGAAGGCAGGGAAAGGATTCAGTACTTC.

The genes are TRBV9 and TRBJ1-4; TRBD1 might be the D (6 bases). There are 15 residues in the CDR3. Trimming left V 3 bases short and J 7 bases short, with 16 bases between. The germline CDR1 and CDR2 sequences are SGDLS and YYNGEE. The CDR3 DNA reads as TGTGCCAGCAGCGCCACAGGGAGTTCGGGTGAAAAACTGTTTTTT. Amino acid sequence: CASSATGSSGEKLFF.

The chain carries TRBV14 and TRBJ1-4; D is ambiguous. The CDR3 runs to 15 residues. The germline V gene has CDR1 SGHDN and CDR2 FVKESK. V was shortened by 2 bases and J by 3 bases, with 10 bases between the two germline ends. CDR3 sequence (DNA): TGTGCCAGCAGCCAAAATTTTGGGGCTAATGAAAAACTGTTTTTT. Encoded protein: CASSQNFGANEKLFF.